Reported below is one T cell receptor (beta chain). Its specificity is unknown. These data originate in a study of blood T cells in healthy people across ages. Overall study: T cells yielded about one barcoded beta molecule per two cells through template switching.

Study conclusions and caveats: Any conclusive comparison of naive versus antigen-experienced cells was prevented by using unsorted PBMCs. Expanded clonotype changes were possibly confounded by unknown donor CMV status.

The CDR3 is made up of 15 amino acids. In germline, CDR1 is SEHNR, CDR2 FQNEAQ (reference sequence). A second about 7 to 12 cycle PCR used barcoded and J-beta primers. In TCRdb, the 5' RACE reads were re-called with MiXCR into one record per CDR3 protein. The sample gives roughly 1.5 million distinct CDR3 sequences, under 55% of which show up once; about 3.8% is in the top ten. The material sequenced was blood. This chain links TRBV7-9 with TRBJ2-5, with a weak D call TRBD1 (7 bases). The assigned J gene may be wrong: the sequence end matches TRBJ2-7 better. The sequence was obtained from a woman aged 18-29 years in good health. This CDR3 is CARSKRGRENYEQYF. CDR3 coding DNA: TGTGCCAGAAGCAAAAGGGGGCGGGAAAACTACGAGCAGTACTTC.